This TCR beta chain appears in the sequencing data of a study of blood T cells in healthy people across ages. The germline V and J ends were trimmed by 5 bases and 11 bases, with 21 bases remaining between them. The CDR3 has 14 amino acids. Then a second PCR, running roughly 7 to 11 cycles, was carried out with a sample-barcoded 5' primer and a J-beta primer mix. From the 5' RACE reads, TCRdb called clonotypes with MiXCR, one entry per CDR3 protein. The sample consists of 910,000 or so distinct CDR3 sequences, about 51% of them appearing once. The material sequenced was blood. The clonotype comes from a woman aged 55 to 70 in good health. The chain carries TRBV12-3 or TRBV12-4 and TRBJ2-5, with D maybe TRBD2 (5 bases). The CDR3 nucleotides are TGTGCCAGCAGTCGACTAACATGGGGTAATGAGCAGTACTTC. Its protein is CASSRLTWGNEQYF.